This T cell receptor (beta chain) is drawn from a study of T cells in Graves' hyperthyroidism and ophthalmopathy. Findings and limits, study-wide: A model of 13 V-J pairs discriminated ophthalmopathy from stable hyperthyroidism.

V was pared by 8 bases and J by 4 bases, with 8 bases between. Germline-derived CDR1 and CDR2 are SNHLY and FYNNEI. CDR3 length equals 11 residues. RNA transcripts yielded amplified TCR beta CDR3 regions. First-round RT-PCR targeting the TCR CDR3 was performed with the HTBI primer set. TCRdb called the multiplex PCR reads again in MiXCR, with one record for every CDR3 protein. This repertoire shows roughly 510,000 distinct CDR3 sequences, less than 25% found once; its top ten account for approximately 25%. Recently diagnosed hyperthyroidism of less than 2 months' duration affected patients aged 18 to 65. Isolation of PBMCs was performed on roughly 9 ml fresh peripheral blood. This clonotype came up many times. The target antigen is unknown.

The sequencing sample was made of blood. This clonotype was sampled from a man aged 18 to 29 with Graves' hyperthyroidism. The chain employs TRBV2 and TRBJ2-5, with D hard to call. CDR3 in DNA: TGTGCCAGCGGTAAGGGAGAGACCCAGTACTTC. It translates to CASGKGETQYF.